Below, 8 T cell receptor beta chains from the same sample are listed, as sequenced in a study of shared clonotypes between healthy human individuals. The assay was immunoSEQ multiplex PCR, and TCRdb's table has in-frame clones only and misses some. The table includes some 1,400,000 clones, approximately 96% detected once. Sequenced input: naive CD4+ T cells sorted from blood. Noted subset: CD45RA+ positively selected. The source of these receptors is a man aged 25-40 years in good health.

The CDR3 here is CASSYGVFGTEAFF. The CDR3 DNA follows: TGTGCCAGCAGTTACGGGGTTTTTGGCACTGAAGCTTTCTTT. The chain employs TRBV6-6 and TRBJ1-1; D gene unclear. Trimming left V 2 bases short and J 4 bases short, with 11 bases between. Germline assignment: CDR1 MNHNY and CDR2 SVGAGI (reference sequence). The CDR3 extends over 14 amino acids.

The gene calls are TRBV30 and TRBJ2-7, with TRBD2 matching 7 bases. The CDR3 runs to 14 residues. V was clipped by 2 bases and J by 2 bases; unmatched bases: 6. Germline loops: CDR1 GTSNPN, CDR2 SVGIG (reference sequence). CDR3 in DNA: TGTGCCTGGAGTAGATTAGCGGGTCCCTACGAGCAGTACTTC. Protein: CAWSRLAGPYEQYF. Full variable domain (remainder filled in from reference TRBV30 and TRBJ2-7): SQTIHQWPATLVQPVGSPLSLECTVEGTSNPNLYWYRQAAGRGLQLLFYSVGIGQISSEVPQNLSASRPQDRQFILSSKKLLLSDSGFYLCAWSRLAGPYEQYFGPGTRLTVT.

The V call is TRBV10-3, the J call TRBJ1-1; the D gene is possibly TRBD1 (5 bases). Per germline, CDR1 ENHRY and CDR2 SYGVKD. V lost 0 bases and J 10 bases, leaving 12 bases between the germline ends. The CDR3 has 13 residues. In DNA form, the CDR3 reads TGTGCCATCAGTGAGTCTGAATTGGGGGGAGCTTTCTTT. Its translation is CAISESELGGAFF.

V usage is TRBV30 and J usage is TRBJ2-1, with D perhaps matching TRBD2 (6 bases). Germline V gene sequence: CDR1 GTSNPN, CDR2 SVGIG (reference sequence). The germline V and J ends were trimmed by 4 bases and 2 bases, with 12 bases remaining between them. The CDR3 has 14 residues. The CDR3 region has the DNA TGTGCCTGGAACTCCCGACTAGCCTACAATGAGCAGTTCTTC. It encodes CAWNSRLAYNEQFF.

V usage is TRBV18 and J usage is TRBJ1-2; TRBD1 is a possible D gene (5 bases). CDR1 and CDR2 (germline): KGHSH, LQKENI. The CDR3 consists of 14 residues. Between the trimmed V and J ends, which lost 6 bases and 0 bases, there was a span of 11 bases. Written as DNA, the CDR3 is TGTGCCAGCTCCCTGGGACGGACTAACTATGGCTACACCTTC. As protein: CASSLGRTNYGYTF.

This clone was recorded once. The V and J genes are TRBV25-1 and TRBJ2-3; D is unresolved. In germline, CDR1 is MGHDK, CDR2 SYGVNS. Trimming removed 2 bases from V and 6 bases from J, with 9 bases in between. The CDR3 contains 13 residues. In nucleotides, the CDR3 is TGTGCCAGCAGTGAACCACCTCTGGATACGCAGTATTTT. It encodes CASSEPPLDTQYF.

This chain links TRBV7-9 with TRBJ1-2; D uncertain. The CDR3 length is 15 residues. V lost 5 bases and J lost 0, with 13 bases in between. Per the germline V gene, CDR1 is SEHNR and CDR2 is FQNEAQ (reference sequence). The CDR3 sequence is CASSPDGRTNYGYTF. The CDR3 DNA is TGTGCCAGCAGCCCCGATGGAAGGACTAACTATGGCTACACCTTC.

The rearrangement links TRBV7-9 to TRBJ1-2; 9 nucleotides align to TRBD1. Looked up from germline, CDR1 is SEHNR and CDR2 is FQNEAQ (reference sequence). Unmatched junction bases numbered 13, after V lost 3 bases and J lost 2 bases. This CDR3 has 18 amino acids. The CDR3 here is CASSFARDRVSGNYGYTF. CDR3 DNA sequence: TGTGCCAGCAGCTTTGCCCGGGACAGGGTCTCCGGAAACTATGGCTACACCTTC. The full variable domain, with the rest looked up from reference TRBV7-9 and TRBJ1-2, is DTGVSQNPRHKITKRGQNVTFRCDPISEHNRLYWYRQTLGQGPEFLTYFQNEAQLEKSRLLSDRFSAERPKGSFSTLEIQRTEQGDSAMYLCASSFARDRVSGNYGYTFGSGTRLTVV.